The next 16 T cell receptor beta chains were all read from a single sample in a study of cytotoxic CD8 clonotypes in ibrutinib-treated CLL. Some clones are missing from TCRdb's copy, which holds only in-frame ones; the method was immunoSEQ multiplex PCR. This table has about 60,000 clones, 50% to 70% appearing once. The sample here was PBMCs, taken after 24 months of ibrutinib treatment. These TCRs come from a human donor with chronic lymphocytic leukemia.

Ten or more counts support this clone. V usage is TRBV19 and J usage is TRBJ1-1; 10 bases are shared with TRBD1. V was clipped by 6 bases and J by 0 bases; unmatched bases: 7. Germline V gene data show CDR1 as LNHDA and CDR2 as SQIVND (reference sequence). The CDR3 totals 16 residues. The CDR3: CASSRQGAPMNTEAFF. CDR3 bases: TGTGCCAGTAGCCGACAGGGGGCGCCTATGAACACTGAAGCTTTCTTT.

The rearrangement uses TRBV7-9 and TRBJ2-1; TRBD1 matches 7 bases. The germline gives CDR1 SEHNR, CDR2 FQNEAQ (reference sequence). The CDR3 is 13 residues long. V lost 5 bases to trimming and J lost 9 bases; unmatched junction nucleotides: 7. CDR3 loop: CASSPTGVGEQFF. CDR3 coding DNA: TGTGCCAGCAGCCCCACAGGGGTCGGTGAGCAGTTCTTC.

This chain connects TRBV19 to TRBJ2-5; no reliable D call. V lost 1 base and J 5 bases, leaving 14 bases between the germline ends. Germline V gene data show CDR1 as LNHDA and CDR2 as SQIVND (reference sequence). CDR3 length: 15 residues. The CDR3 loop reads CASSIGAGQVETQYF. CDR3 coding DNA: TGTGCCAGTAGTATAGGAGCCGGGCAGGTCGAGACCCAGTACTTC. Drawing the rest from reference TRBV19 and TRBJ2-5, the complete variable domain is DGGITQSPKYLFRKEGQNVTLSCEQNLNHDAMYWYRQDPGQGLRLIYYSQIVNDFQKGDIAEGYSVSREKKESFPLTVTSAQKNPTAFYLCASSIGAGQVETQYFGPGTRLLVL.

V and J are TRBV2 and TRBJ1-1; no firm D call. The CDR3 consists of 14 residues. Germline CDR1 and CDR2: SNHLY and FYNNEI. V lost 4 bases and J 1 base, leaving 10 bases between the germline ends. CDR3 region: CASSVRRSNTEAFF. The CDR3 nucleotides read TGTGCCAGCAGTGTGAGGCGGTCGAACACTGAAGCTTTCTTT.

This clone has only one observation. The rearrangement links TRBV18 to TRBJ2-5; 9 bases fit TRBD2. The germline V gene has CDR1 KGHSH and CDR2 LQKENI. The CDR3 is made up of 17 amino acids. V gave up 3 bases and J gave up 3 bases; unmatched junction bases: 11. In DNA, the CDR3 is TGTGCCAGCTCACCTAAAACTAGCGGGTATAGTAAAGAGACCCAGTACTTC. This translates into CASSPKTSGYSKETQYF.

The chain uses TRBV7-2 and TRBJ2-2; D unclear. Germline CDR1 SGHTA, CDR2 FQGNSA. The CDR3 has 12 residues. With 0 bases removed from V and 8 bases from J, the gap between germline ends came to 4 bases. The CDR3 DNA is TGTGCCAGCAGCTTAGCGCAGGGGGAGCTGTTTTTT. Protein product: CASSLAQGELFF.

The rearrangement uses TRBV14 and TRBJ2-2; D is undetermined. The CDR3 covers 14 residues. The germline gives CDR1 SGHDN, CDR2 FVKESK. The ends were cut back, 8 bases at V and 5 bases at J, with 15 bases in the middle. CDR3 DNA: TGTGCCAGCGCCGGCTCATTAAAGACCGGGGAGCTGTTTTTT. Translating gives CASAGSLKTGELFF.

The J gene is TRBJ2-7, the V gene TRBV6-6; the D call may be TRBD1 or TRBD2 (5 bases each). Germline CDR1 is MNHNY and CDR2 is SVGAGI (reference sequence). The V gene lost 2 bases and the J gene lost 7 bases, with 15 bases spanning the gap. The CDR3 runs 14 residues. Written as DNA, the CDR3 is TGTGCCAGCAGTTACCCCGGGACCCCTTGGGAGCAGTACTTC. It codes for CASSYPGTPWEQYF.

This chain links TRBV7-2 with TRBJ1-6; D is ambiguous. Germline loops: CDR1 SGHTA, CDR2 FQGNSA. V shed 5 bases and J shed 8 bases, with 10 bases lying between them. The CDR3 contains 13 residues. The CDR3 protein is CASSHKPDSPLHF. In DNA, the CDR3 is TGTGCCAGCAGCCATAAACCCGATTCACCCCTCCACTTT.

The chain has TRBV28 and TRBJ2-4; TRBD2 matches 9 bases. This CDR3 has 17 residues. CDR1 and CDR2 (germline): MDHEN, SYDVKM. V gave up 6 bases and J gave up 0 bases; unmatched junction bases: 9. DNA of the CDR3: TGTGCCAGCAGCCCGGGACTAGCTGTCTTAGCCAAAAACATTCAGTACTTC. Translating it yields CASSPGLAVLAKNIQYF.

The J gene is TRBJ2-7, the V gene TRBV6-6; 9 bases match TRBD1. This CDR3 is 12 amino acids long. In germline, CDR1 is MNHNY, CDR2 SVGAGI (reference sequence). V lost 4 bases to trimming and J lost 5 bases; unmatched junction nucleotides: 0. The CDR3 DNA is TGTGCCAGCAGTTGGACAGGGGACGAGCAGTACGTC. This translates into CASSWTGDEQYV.

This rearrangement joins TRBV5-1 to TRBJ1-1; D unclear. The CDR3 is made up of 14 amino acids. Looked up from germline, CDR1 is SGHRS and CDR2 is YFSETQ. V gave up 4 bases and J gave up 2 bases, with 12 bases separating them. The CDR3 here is CASSPTLQNTEAFF. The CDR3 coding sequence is TGCGCCAGCAGCCCGACATTACAAAACACTGAAGCTTTCTTT.

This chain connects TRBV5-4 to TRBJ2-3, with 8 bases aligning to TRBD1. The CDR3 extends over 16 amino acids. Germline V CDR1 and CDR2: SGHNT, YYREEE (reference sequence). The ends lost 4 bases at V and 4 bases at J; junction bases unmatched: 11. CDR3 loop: CASSRRLQGVSDTQYF. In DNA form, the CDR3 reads TGTGCCAGCAGCCGGAGATTACAGGGGGTCTCAGATACGCAGTATTTT.

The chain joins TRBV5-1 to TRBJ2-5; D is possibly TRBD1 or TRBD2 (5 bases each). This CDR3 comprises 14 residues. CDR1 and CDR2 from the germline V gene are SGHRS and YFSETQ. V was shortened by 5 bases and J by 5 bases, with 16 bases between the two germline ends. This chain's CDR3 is CASRGTLGWETQYF. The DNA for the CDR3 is TGCGCCAGCAGAGGGACGTTGGGATGGGAGACCCAGTACTTC.

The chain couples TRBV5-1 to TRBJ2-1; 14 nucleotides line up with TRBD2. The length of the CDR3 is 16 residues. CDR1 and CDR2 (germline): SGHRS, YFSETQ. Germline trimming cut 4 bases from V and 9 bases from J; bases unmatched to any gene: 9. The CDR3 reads CASSARGLAGVSEQFF. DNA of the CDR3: TGCGCCAGCAGCGCGAGGGGACTAGCGGGAGTCTCTGAGCAGTTCTTC. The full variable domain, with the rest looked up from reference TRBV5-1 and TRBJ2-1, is KAGVTQTPRYLIKTRGQQVTLSCSPISGHRSVSWYQQTPGQGLQFLFEYFSETQRNKGNFPGRFSGRQFSNSRSEMNVSTLELGDSALYLCASSARGLAGVSEQFFGPGTRLTVL.

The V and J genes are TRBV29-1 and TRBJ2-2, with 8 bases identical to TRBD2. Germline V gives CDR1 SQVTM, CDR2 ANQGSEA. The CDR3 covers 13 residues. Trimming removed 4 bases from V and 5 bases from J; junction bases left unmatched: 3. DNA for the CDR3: TGCAGCGTTGTTGCGGGGGGAACCGGGGAGCTGTTTTTT. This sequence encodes CSVVAGGTGELFF.